This T cell receptor (beta chain) is from a study of control samples from healthy donors and cancer patients. Per germline, CDR1 MDHEN and CDR2 SYDVKM. The V gene lost 4 bases and the J gene lost 6 bases, with 16 bases spanning the gap. CDR3 size: 16 residues. TCRdb keeps only in-frame clones here, not all; method: immunoSEQ multiplex PCR. The sample lists 100,000 to 150,000 clones; more than 80% were seen once. The material sequenced was blood. This chain joins TRBV28 and TRBJ1-6; D gene ambiguous. This TCR derives from a middle-aged man in good health. CDR3 in amino acids: CASSYLALRSNSPLHF. The DNA for the CDR3 is TGTGCCAGCAGTTACCTGGCCCTTCGGAGTAATTCACCCCTCCACTTT.